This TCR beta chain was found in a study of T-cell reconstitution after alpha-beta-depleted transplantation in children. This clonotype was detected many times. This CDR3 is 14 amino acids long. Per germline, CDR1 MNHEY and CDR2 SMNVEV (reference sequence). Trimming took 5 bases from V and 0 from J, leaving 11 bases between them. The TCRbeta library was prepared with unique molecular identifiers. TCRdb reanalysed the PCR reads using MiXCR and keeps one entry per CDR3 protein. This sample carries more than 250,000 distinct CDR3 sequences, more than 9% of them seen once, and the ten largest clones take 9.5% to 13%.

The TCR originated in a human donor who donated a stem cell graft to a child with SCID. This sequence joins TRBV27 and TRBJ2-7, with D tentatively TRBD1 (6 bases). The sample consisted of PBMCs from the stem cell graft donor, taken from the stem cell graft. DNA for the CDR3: TGTGCCAGCAGTCGGACAGTGGTCTCCTACGAGCAGTACTTC. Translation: CASSRTVVSYEQYF.